Shown below are 18 T cell receptor beta chains from a single sample sequenced in a study of blood T cell repertoires in COVID-19. Produced via immunoSEQ multiplex PCR; TCRdb's table is partial and in-frame only. The sample consists of around 130,000 clones, 80% to 90% of them appearing once. Sequences were obtained from peripheral blood. Receptors were obtained from a human donor in a cohort sampled during active COVID-19.

The genes are TRBV5-6 and TRBJ1-2, with 12 bases aligning to TRBD1. Trimming removed 5 bases from V and 4 bases from J; junction bases left unmatched: 15. The germline V gene has CDR1 SGHDT and CDR2 YYEEEE. The CDR3 has 18 residues. The CDR3 nucleotides read TGTGCCAGCAGTTCTCACCCCGGGACAGGGGGCTTTGGCTATGGCTACACCTTC. As protein: CASSSHPGTGGFGYGYTF. Drawing the rest from reference TRBV5-6 and TRBJ1-2, the complete variable domain is DAGVTQSPTHLIKTRGQQVTLRCSPKSGHDTVSWYQQALGQGPQFIFQYYEEEERQRGNFPDRFSGHQFPNYSSELNVNALLLGDSALYLCASSSHPGTGGFGYGYTFGSGTRLTVV.

The chain combines TRBV2 with TRBJ2-1, with TRBD2 identical over 7 bases. CDR3 length equals 14 residues. Germline V gene lookup returns CDR1 SNHLY and CDR2 FYNNEI. Trimming cost V 6 bases and J 4 bases; bases outside gene matches: 6. The CDR3, as DNA: TGTGCCAGCAGACGGGGGGACGTTTACAATGAGCAGTTCTTC. Protein product: CASRRGDVYNEQFF.

The rearrangement uses TRBV10-3 and TRBJ1-2, with 9 bases lining up with TRBD1. This CDR3 contains 14 residues. The V segment lost 3 bases and the J segment 7 bases; nucleotides outside the gene matches: 6. Germline CDR1 is ENHRY and CDR2 is SYGVKD. CDR3 DNA: TGTGCCATCAGTGACGACAGGGGGTTAGGTGGCTACACCTTC. Translated, it gives CAISDDRGLGGYTF.

This clone was picked up a small number of times. J is TRBJ1-5 and V is TRBV7-9; D perhaps matches TRBD1 (5 bases). The V and J ends lost 7 bases and 3 bases respectively, with 13 bases between them. Germline CDR1 SEHNR, CDR2 FQNEAQ (reference sequence). The CDR3 is made up of 14 amino acids. CDR3 coding DNA: TGTGCCAGCATCGCCAGGGATATCAATCAGCCCCAGCATTTT. This translates into CASIARDINQPQHF. Supplemented by reference TRBV7-9 and TRBJ1-5, the full variable domain reads DTGVSQNPRHKITKRGQNVTFRCDPISEHNRLYWYRQTLGQGPEFLTYFQNEAQLEKSRLLSDRFSAERPKGSFSTLEIQRTEQGDSAMYLCASIARDINQPQHFGDGTRLSIL.

The CDR3 region has the DNA TGTGCCAGCAGCTTAGCGGAGGCAGGGGAAGGCTACACCTTC. This encodes CASSLAEAGEGYTF. This chain links TRBV7-9 with TRBJ1-2, with a weak D call TRBD1 (6 bases). Germline V gene lookup returns CDR1 SEHNR and CDR2 FQNEAQ (reference sequence). The CDR3 loop spans 14 amino acids. Trimming removed 0 bases at V and 8 bases at J, with 13 bases between.

This chain connects TRBV6-2 or TRBV6-3 to TRBJ1-5; 8 positions match TRBD1. CDR3 length equals 14 residues. The trim removed 4 bases at V and 5 bases at J, leaving 4 bases unmatched. Germline V lookup: CDR1 MNHEY, CDR2 SVGEGT. Here the CDR3 DNA reads TGTGCCAGCAGTTGGACAGGGTTAGATCAGCCCCAGCATTTT. Its protein is CASSWTGLDQPQHF.

The chain is built from TRBV5-1 and TRBJ1-1; D is possibly TRBD1 (5 bases). The germline V gene encodes CDR1 SGHRS and CDR2 YFSETQ. The CDR3 spans 15 residues. V was shortened by 0 bases and J by 4 bases, with 13 bases between the two germline ends. This CDR3 reads CASSLEGRVSTEAFF. The CDR3 DNA reads as TGCGCCAGCAGCTTGGAAGGCAGGGTTAGCACTGAAGCTTTCTTT.

This clone appeared a few times. The chain uses TRBV9 and TRBJ2-3; the match to TRBD1 covers 7 bases. J lost 5 bases, V lost 1 base, and 4 bases had no gene match. This CDR3 is 14 amino acids long. The germline CDR1 and CDR2 sequences are SGDLS and YYNGEE. This CDR3 reads CASSVSGGLDTQYF. CDR3 DNA: TGTGCCAGCAGCGTATCAGGGGGATTAGATACGCAGTATTTT.

The chain is built from TRBV9 and TRBJ2-7; D is uncertain. The germline CDR1 and CDR2 sequences are SGDLS and YYNGEE. The CDR3 covers 12 residues. The V end was cut by 2 bases, the J end by 7 bases, with 10 bases between. The CDR3 nucleotides are TGTGCCAGCAGCGTCCGGTACTCGGAGCAGTACTTC. Protein sequence: CASSVRYSEQYF.

The chain uses TRBV19 and TRBJ1-2; TRBD1 might be the D (5 bases). Germline-derived CDR1 and CDR2 are LNHDA and SQIVND (reference sequence). V lost 3 bases and J 0 bases, leaving 11 bases between the germline ends. The CDR3 sequence is 15 residues long. This CDR3 is CASSIDRGTNYGYTF. The CDR3 bases are TGTGCCAGTAGTATCGACCGGGGGACTAACTATGGCTACACCTTC.

The chain has TRBV3-1 (or the pseudogene TRBV3-2) and TRBJ2-2, with D tentatively TRBD2 (6 bases). V lost 6 bases, J lost 8 bases, and 16 bases lay in between. The CDR3 is made up of 14 amino acids. Germline V CDR1 and CDR2: LGHDT, YNNKEL (reference sequence). The CDR3 spells CASRQTRGSGELFF. The CDR3 DNA is TGTGCCAGCAGACAAACTCGGGGGTCTGGGGAGCTGTTTTTT.

The CDR3 protein is CASSPPSGGQNTEAFF. In nucleotides, the CDR3 is TGTGCCAGCAGCCCCCCATCGGGCGGGCAGAACACTGAAGCTTTCTTT. The genes are TRBV3-1 (or the pseudogene TRBV3-2) and TRBJ1-1; D is undetermined. The CDR3 runs 16 residues. Germline CDR1 LGHDT, CDR2 YNNKEL (reference sequence). V lost 4 bases to trimming and J lost 1 base, with 16 bases between them.

The chain is built from TRBV19 and TRBJ1-2; 8 bases are shared with TRBD1. CDR3 length: 15 residues. Germline CDR1 reads LNHDA; CDR2 reads SQIVND (reference sequence). V was clipped by 9 bases and J by 4 bases; unmatched bases: 13. In nucleotides, the CDR3 is TGTGCCAGCACCCAGTTAGACAGGGGCACCTATGGCTACACCTTC. Protein sequence: CASTQLDRGTYGYTF.

This chain uses TRBV18 with TRBJ1-2, with 9 bases identical to TRBD1. CDR3 length: 13 amino acids. Looked up from germline, CDR1 is KGHSH and CDR2 is LQKENI. V trimming: 5 bases; J trimming: 6 bases; junction bases outside the gene matches: 4. The CDR3 bases are TGTGCCAGCTCATCTACAGGGGGCGATGGCTACACCTTC. As protein: CASSSTGGDGYTF.

The chain joins TRBV6-5 to TRBJ1-6, with TRBD1 as a possible D gene (5 bases). V was pared by 5 bases and J by 7 bases, with 12 bases between. The CDR3 covers 14 residues. The germline V gene has CDR1 MNHEY and CDR2 SVGAGI. The CDR3 sequence is CASSPRRGNSPLHF. DNA of the CDR3: TGTGCCAGCAGTCCGCGGAGGGGAAATTCACCCCTCCACTTT.

This chain links TRBV5-5 with TRBJ1-1; 7 nucleotides agree with TRBD1. Germline V gene sequence: CDR1 SGHKS, CDR2 YYEKEE (reference sequence). This CDR3 has 15 amino acids. V gave up 1 base and J gave up 5 bases; unmatched junction bases: 8. Here the CDR3 DNA reads TGTGCCAGCAGCTTGAAAAGGGGGCAGGGTACTGAAGCTTTCTTT. It translates to CASSLKRGQGTEAFF.

This rearrangement joins TRBV5-1 to TRBJ2-2; 8 bases agree with TRBD2. Germline loops: CDR1 SGHRS, CDR2 YFSETQ. After removal of 0 bases from V and 6 bases from J, the junction contained 7 bases not matched to a gene. The CDR3 has 16 amino acids. The CDR3 spells CASSLGDGGAAGELFF. The CDR3 region has the DNA TGCGCCAGCAGCTTGGGGGACGGGGGGGCCGCCGGGGAGCTGTTTTTT.

V gene TRBV2 combines with J gene TRBJ2-3; TRBD2 matches 8 bases. The germline gives CDR1 SNHLY, CDR2 FYNNEI. CDR3 length: 12 amino acids. Trimming took 9 bases from V and 1 from J; bases not matched to a gene: 0. DNA of the CDR3: TGTGCCAGGACTAGCGGCACAGATACGCAGTATTTT. Amino acids: CARTSGTDTQYF.